This TCR beta chain was obtained from a study of blood T cell repertoires in COVID-19. The table came from immunoSEQ multiplex PCR; TCRdb's copy has only in-frame clones and leaves some out. This sample has some 270,000 clones, with 75% to 90% found just once. V was clipped by 5 bases and J by 6 bases, with 21 bases between them. Germline loops: CDR1 LNHDA, CDR2 SQIVND (reference sequence). The CDR3 totals 16 residues. Sequencing was performed on peripheral blood. The sequence was obtained from a woman aged 40 to 50 who had recovered from COVID-19. The chain recombines TRBV19 with TRBJ2-3, with TRBD1 as a possible D gene (6 bases). The CDR3 here is CASSPQAQRGWDTQYF. The CDR3 DNA reads TGTGCCAGTAGTCCCCAAGCCCAGAGGGGGTGGGATACGCAGTATTTT.